This section outlines one T cell receptor beta chain sequence together with its context. Its specificity is unknown. This sample is drawn from a study of human T cells and chemical hapten exposure. On the study more broadly: Mostly female, the patients presented with alopecia areata, totalis or universalis.

Germline V gene sequence: CDR1 LGHNT, CDR2 FRNRAP. CDR3 size: 18 residues. V gave up 6 bases and J gave up 3 bases; unmatched junction bases: 14. The time point here: pre-sensitization, week 0. Noted treatment: therapeutic diphenylcyclopropenone sensitization with weekly scalp DPC. Blood sampling occurred before each patch-test application. People who gave samples had alopecia, were 18 to 70 years old, and were suitable for DPC. TCRdb itself ran the RACE reads through MiXCR, one entry per CDR3 protein. The sample shows under 110,000 distinct CDR3 sequences, roughly an eighth of them seen only once. Points from the study as a whole: Sensitizing to DPC left TCRs with a frequency above 1 in 1000 unaltered.

The TCR comes from a woman aged 50 to 60 with alopecia areata. Some clones in this sample may be carry-over from other donors' samples. The J gene is TRBJ2-1, the V gene TRBV12-5, with 10 positions matching TRBD2. The sequencing here drew on whole blood, taken in connection with sensitization to the hapten diphenylcyclopropenone (DPC). The CDR3 protein is CASGRAGLAGVGYNEQFF. The CDR3 nucleotides are TGTGCTAGTGGCCGGGCGGGTCTAGCGGGAGTCGGCTACAATGAGCAGTTCTTC.